Each of the 18 T cell receptor beta chains below was sequenced from the same sample in a study of beta chain features in type 1 diabetes. As every portion of the isolated RNA was reverse transcribed, the sequencing read expressed TCRB transcripts. Generated by immunoSEQ multiplex PCR, the TCRdb table keeps only in-frame clones and is missing some. The sample shows under 150,000 clones, 6% to 7.5% of them seen only once. Specimen: central memory CD4+ T cells from blood. These receptors were collected from a woman aged 25-40 years in good health.

This clone has a handful of counts. The chain carries TRBV6-5 and TRBJ2-7; 8 nucleotides line up with TRBD2. V lost 7 bases and J lost 5; bases outside the gene matches: 10. The CDR3 runs to 14 residues. Germline CDR1 and CDR2: MNHEY and SVGAGI. Here the CDR3 reads CASTRRTSRDEQYF. The CDR3 nucleotides read TGTGCCAGCACCCGCCGGACTAGCAGGGACGAGCAGTACTTC.

The chain recombines TRBV7-3 with TRBJ2-5; possibly TRBD2 for D (5 bases). The germline V and J ends were trimmed by 1 base and 5 bases, with 5 bases remaining between them. Per germline, CDR1 SGHTA and CDR2 FQGTGA. The CDR3 covers 12 residues. CDR3 residues: CASSLSGETQYF. CDR3 coding DNA: TGTGCCAGCAGCTTAAGCGGGGAGACCCAGTACTTC.

This clone occurred a few times. The chain employs TRBV6-5 and TRBJ2-1; 13 bases line up with TRBD2. After removal of 9 bases from V and 9 bases from J, the junction contained 11 bases not matched to a gene. Germline CDR1 and CDR2: MNHEY and SVGAGI. The CDR3 spans 15 residues. CDR3 sequence (DNA): TGTGCCAGTCATAGTCCGGGACTAGCGGGATCTGAGCAGTTCTTC. Its protein is CASHSPGLAGSEQFF.

Only a few counts were recorded for this clone. The chain combines TRBV19 with TRBJ1-5; tentative D call: TRBD1 (6 bases). CDR3 length equals 13 residues. The germline CDR1 and CDR2 sequences are LNHDA and SQIVND (reference sequence). V was shortened by 6 bases and J by 5 bases, with 11 bases between the two germline ends. Here the CDR3 DNA reads TGTGCCAGTAGGGAACAGGGATATCAGCCCCAGCATTTT. Amino acid sequence: CASREQGYQPQHF.

The chain employs TRBV4-2 and TRBJ2-2; D is unresolved. Germline lookup yields CDR1 LGHNA and CDR2 YNFKEQ. The CDR3 totals 16 residues. The V end was cut by 5 bases, the J end by 0 bases, with 13 bases between. The CDR3 coding sequence is TGTGCCAGCAGCTTGAAGCGCTCATCGAACACCGGGGAGCTGTTTTTT. Amino acid sequence: CASSLKRSSNTGELFF.

This sequence joins TRBV15 and TRBJ2-2, with D maybe TRBD2 (5 bases). The germline V gene encodes CDR1 LNHNV and CDR2 YYDKDF (reference sequence). The V and J ends lost 1 base and 3 bases respectively, with 12 bases between them. CDR3 length: 16 amino acids. The CDR3 spells CATSRGGGGDTGELFF. The CDR3 bases are TGTGCCACCAGCAGAGGTGGCGGAGGTGACACCGGGGAGCTGTTTTTT.

The J gene is TRBJ1-1, the V gene TRBV6-5, with D unclear. CDR3 length: 14 amino acids. Trimming removed 4 bases at V and 4 bases at J, with 13 bases between. Germline V CDR1 and CDR2: MNHEY, SVGAGI. CDR3 sequence (DNA): TGTGCCAGCAGTTCCATCGCGCGGCTCACTGAAGCTTTCTTT. Amino acid sequence: CASSSIARLTEAFF.

This clone was observed a few times. This sequence joins TRBV7-2 and TRBJ2-5; 7 nucleotides line up with TRBD2. CDR1 and CDR2 (germline): SGHTA, FQGNSA. This CDR3 has 14 residues. Trimming removed 5 bases from V and 5 bases from J; junction bases left unmatched: 8. CDR3 in amino acids: CASSQTSATETQYF. DNA of the CDR3: TGTGCCAGCAGCCAAACTAGCGCGACCGAGACCCAGTACTTC. Combining the CDR3 with reference TRBV7-2 and TRBJ2-5 gives the whole variable domain GAGVSQSPSNKVTEKGKDVELRCDPISGHTALYWYRQSLGQGLEFLIYFQGNSAPDKSGLPSDRFSAERTGGSVSTLTIQRTQQEDSAVYLCASSQTSATETQYFGPGTRLLVL.

Many counts were recorded for this clone. The rearrangement joins TRBV10-3 to TRBJ2-2, with 7 positions matching TRBD2. The V and J ends lost 2 bases and 0 bases, in that order; junction bases with no gene match: 3. CDR3 length: 16 amino acids. The germline CDR1 and CDR2 sequences are ENHRY and SYGVKD. The CDR3 sequence: CAISEGLAANTGELFF. CDR3 DNA sequence: TGTGCCATCAGTGAGGGCCTAGCGGCGAACACCGGGGAGCTGTTTTTT.

This clone was seen more than once but under ten times. CDR3 loop: CASTTPEEPGEQYF. DNA of the CDR3: TGTGCCAGCACTACCCCGGAGGAGCCCGGGGAGCAGTACTTC. The gene calls are TRBV28 and TRBJ2-7, with D tentatively TRBD2 (5 bases). The CDR3 length is 14 residues. Germline CDR1 is MDHEN and CDR2 is SYDVKM. Trimming stripped 7 bases from V and 7 bases from J, with 20 bases between.

The chain couples TRBV7-9 to TRBJ2-5; 7 positions agree with TRBD2. The end of the DNA fits TRBJ2-7 better, so the J call may be wrong. The length of the CDR3 is 16 residues. Germline CDR1 is SEHNR and CDR2 is FQNEAQ (reference sequence). The CDR3 spells CASSFPGGSSPYEQYF. CDR3 sequence (DNA): TGTGCCAGCAGCTTCCCCGGGGGGTCCAGTCCCTACGAGCAGTACTTC.

This clone was observed at least ten times. This sequence joins TRBV7-2 and TRBJ2-1, with TRBD2 matching over 8 bases. This CDR3 region has 15 residues. The trim removed 3 bases at V and 9 bases at J, leaving 10 bases unmatched. Germline V gives CDR1 SGHTA, CDR2 FQGNSA. CDR3 in DNA: TGTGCCAGCAGCTTGGGACTAGGGTCCCCCGGTGAGCAGTTCTTC. This translates into CASSLGLGSPGEQFF.

This chain joins TRBV28 and TRBJ2-2, with a possible D match to TRBD1 (6 bases). V lost 7 bases, J lost 0 bases, and 9 bases lay in between. The length of the CDR3 is 14 residues. Per germline, CDR1 MDHEN and CDR2 SYDVKM. CDR3 sequence: CASIKGANTGELFF. CDR3 sequence (DNA): TGTGCCAGCATCAAGGGGGCGAACACCGGGGAGCTGTTTTTT.

The sample holds a few counts of this clone. The rearrangement joins TRBV4-1 to TRBJ2-6; maybe TRBD2 (5 bases). V was trimmed by 1 base and J by 5 bases, leaving 12 bases between them. CDR1 MGHRA and CDR2 YSYEKL come from the germline V gene. The CDR3 is made up of 16 amino acids. The CDR3 is CASSQVSSGRANVLTF. The CDR3 region has the DNA TGCGCCAGCAGCCAAGTATCCAGCGGACGGGCCAACGTCCTGACTTTC.

This clone appeared many times. This chain links TRBV28 with TRBJ1-4, with 9 bases lining up with TRBD1. CDR1 is MDHEN and CDR2 is SYDVKM in the germline V gene. V lost 5 bases, J lost 7 bases, and 8 bases stayed unmatched. This CDR3 has 15 residues. The CDR3 sequence is CASSGTTGGFEKLFF. The CDR3 DNA reads as TGTGCCAGCAGTGGGACGACAGGGGGATTTGAAAAACTGTTTTTT.

This clone appeared a few times. The chain carries TRBV19 and TRBJ1-1, with 7 positions matching TRBD1. The V gene end was trimmed by 4 bases and the J gene end by 3 bases; junction bases not matched to a gene: 14. This CDR3 region has 17 residues. Per germline, CDR1 LNHDA and CDR2 SQIVND (reference sequence). The CDR3 sequence is CASSKGTAKGRHTEAFF. CDR3 sequence (DNA): TGTGCCAGTAGTAAAGGGACAGCCAAAGGGCGGCACACTGAAGCTTTCTTT.

This chain connects TRBV10-3 to TRBJ1-1; a possible D gene is TRBD1 (5 bases). The V end was cut by 11 bases, the J end by 3 bases, with 16 bases between. Germline values: CDR1 ENHRY, CDR2 SYGVKD. The CDR3 contains 13 residues. In DNA, the CDR3 is TGTGCCGCTAGTCCCGACAGAGACACTGAAGCTTTCTTT. This codes for CAASPDRDTEAFF.

This clone was detected only a few times. V usage is TRBV7-2 and J usage is TRBJ2-1, with 7 bases identical to TRBD2. Looked up from germline, CDR1 is SGHTA and CDR2 is FQGNSA. The ends lost 5 bases at V and 10 bases at J; junction bases unmatched: 5. The CDR3 length is 12 residues. This chain's CDR3 is CASSGGREEQFF. In DNA form, the CDR3 reads TGTGCCAGCAGCGGCGGGAGAGAAGAGCAGTTCTTC.